This T cell receptor (beta chain) was identified during a study of blood T cell repertoires in COVID-19. Overall study context: The origin of the acute and convalescent COVID-19 samples was the United States, Italy and Spain. T cells, B-cell-depleted T cells, or PBMCs provided the cDNA or gDNA that served as material.

Original methodology: The authors estimated nucleated cell counts from reference gene primer amplification. TCRdb's table, derived via immunoSEQ multiplex PCR, lists solely in-frame clones and lacks some. That table gives V, J and clone size, and the DNA gave D and trimming. The sample lists around 230,000 clones, approximately 80% occurring once. Trimming removed 2 bases from V and 1 base from J, with 11 bases in between. Germline-derived CDR1 and CDR2 are KGHSH and LQKENI. CDR3 length: 15 amino acids. The TCR sequence derives from a woman at least 80 years old with acute or convalescent COVID-19. The V call is TRBV18, the J call TRBJ1-2, with D uncertain. Sequences were obtained from peripheral blood. The CDR3 loop is CASSPGNRVNYGYTF. As DNA, the CDR3 is TGTGCCAGCTCACCAGGAAACAGAGTTAACTATGGCTACACCTTC.